The 16 T cell receptor beta chains in this list originate from one sample, sequenced in a study of T cell responses to AZD1222 COVID-19 vaccine. Measured with immunoSEQ multiplex PCR; TCRdb has only the in-frame clones, and not every one. The table includes around 210,000 clones, around 94% detected once. The material sequenced was peripheral blood, taken 28 days after the second dose of the MenACWY control vaccine. Receptors originate from an adult who received the MenACWY meningococcal vaccine as a control.

The rearrangement links TRBV2 to TRBJ1-2, with D maybe TRBD1 (5 bases). The germline V gene has CDR1 SNHLY and CDR2 FYNNEI. This CDR3 spans 13 amino acids. V was clipped by 6 bases and J by 4 bases, with 12 bases between them. As DNA, the CDR3 is TGTGCCAGCAGCGTTGACAGCGGCTATGGCTACACCTTC. Translating gives CASSVDSGYGYTF.

This clone was observed a single time. This chain joins TRBV28 and TRBJ2-7; no definite D call. Trimming shortened V by 4 bases and J by 2 bases, and 6 bases separated the two germline ends. Germline V CDR1 and CDR2: MDHEN, SYDVKM. This CDR3 is 12 amino acids long. The CDR3 DNA follows: TGTGCCAGCAGTTCCCTTACCTACGAGCAGTACTTC. It yields the protein CASSSLTYEQYF.

V gene TRBV6-2 or TRBV6-3 combines with J gene TRBJ1-1, with a weak D call TRBD1 (5 bases). The CDR3 is 14 amino acids. The V gene's germline CDR1 is MNHEY and CDR2 SVGEGT. Trimming left V 4 bases short and J 6 bases short, with 15 bases between. The CDR3 sequence is CASSFYWGIPEAFF. CDR3 in DNA: TGTGCCAGCAGTTTTTATTGGGGGATCCCTGAAGCTTTCTTT.

The rearrangement links TRBV9 to TRBJ2-6; D unresolved. CDR3 length: 17 residues. Trimming stripped 0 bases from V and 4 bases from J, with 14 bases between. CDR1 is SGDLS, CDR2 YYNGEE, per germline. The CDR3: CASSVATSLAGANVLTF. The DNA of the CDR3 is TGTGCCAGCAGCGTAGCTACATCCCTGGCCGGGGCCAACGTCCTGACTTTC.

The chain recombines TRBV28 with TRBJ2-2; 9 bases are shared with TRBD2. Trimming took 1 base from V and 4 from J; bases not matched to a gene: 1. The germline gives CDR1 MDHEN, CDR2 SYDVKM. The CDR3 consists of 15 residues. This CDR3 reads CASSLLGLATGELFF. As DNA, the CDR3 is TGTGCCAGCAGTTTATTGGGACTAGCCACCGGGGAGCTGTTTTTT.

The chain employs TRBV13 and TRBJ2-7; D is ambiguous. Looked up from germline, CDR1 is PRHDT and CDR2 is FYEKMQ (reference sequence). Trimming pared 4 bases from V and 3 bases from J, leaving 4 bases between. This CDR3 spans 11 amino acids. This CDR3 reads CASSSYYEQYF. The DNA for the CDR3 is TGTGCCAGCAGCTCCTACTACGAGCAGTACTTC.

The chain combines TRBV10-3 with TRBJ1-1; unclear D gene. The CDR3 runs 12 residues. CDR1 ENHRY and CDR2 SYGVKD come from the germline V gene. V dropped 0 bases and J dropped 5 bases, with 4 bases sitting between them. Here the CDR3 DNA reads TGTGCCATCAGTGAGTCCGGAACTGAAGCTTTCTTT. Its translation is CAISESGTEAFF.

This chain links TRBV7-6 with TRBJ1-2; 11 bases agree with TRBD1. V lost 4 bases to trimming and J lost 8 bases; unmatched junction nucleotides: 12. There are 16 residues in the CDR3. Germline values: CDR1 SGHVS, CDR2 FNYEAQ. In nucleotides, the CDR3 is TGTGCCAGCAGCTCGGACAGGGGGCTGATAGGGAGCGGCTACACCTTC. Translating it yields CASSSDRGLIGSGYTF.

Written as DNA, the CDR3 is TGTGCCAGCAGTTTCACCAGGGCCTACGAGCAGTACTTC. Protein: CASSFTRAYEQYF. The chain is built from TRBV27 and TRBJ2-7; D may be TRBD1 (5 bases). Germline loops: CDR1 MNHEY, CDR2 SMNVEV (reference sequence). The CDR3 length is 13 residues. Trimming took 3 bases from V and 2 from J, leaving 8 bases between them.

The gene calls are TRBV28 and TRBJ1-2, with TRBD1 identical over 7 bases. There are 14 residues in the CDR3. Germline CDR1 is MDHEN and CDR2 is SYDVKM. V shed 5 bases and J 8 bases; nucleotides not matched to a gene: 11. For the CDR3, the DNA is TGTGCCAGCAGTGTAGAAGACAGGGAAGGCGGCTACACCTTC. This translates into CASSVEDREGGYTF.

This clone came up a few times. The V and J genes are TRBV9 and TRBJ1-2; 7 positions agree with TRBD1. CDR3 size: 17 residues. Per germline, CDR1 SGDLS and CDR2 YYNGEE. V dropped 0 bases and J dropped 4; count of bases not matched to a gene: 12. DNA for the CDR3: TGTGCCAGCAGCGTAGGTCCAGGGGGGGCTGTCAGCTATGGCTACACCTTC. As protein: CASSVGPGGAVSYGYTF.

Note on this clone: This same CDR3 is encoded by further DNA sequences in the sample. The chain couples TRBV9 to TRBJ2-1; maybe TRBD1 (6 bases). Germline V CDR1 and CDR2: SGDLS, YYNGEE. The CDR3 runs 15 residues. Trimming pared 2 bases from V and 0 bases from J, leaving 9 bases between. In DNA, the CDR3 is TGTGCCAGCAGCGTCGGACAGAGCTCCTACAATGAGCAGTTCTTC. This gives the protein CASSVGQSSYNEQFF.

The gene calls are TRBV1 and TRBJ2-7; TRBD2 reflects the table's D call only, with no check against the DNA. TRBV1 is tagged as a pseudogene. CDR3 length: 15 residues. CDR3: CTSSQELAFSYEQYF. The DNA for the CDR3 is TGCACCAGCAGCCAAGAACTAGCGTTCTCCTACGAGCAGTACTTC.

The chain carries TRBV19 and TRBJ2-5; D is perhaps TRBD1 (6 bases). The CDR3 is 15 residues long. Germline CDR1 and CDR2: LNHDA and SQIVND (reference sequence). V was trimmed by 3 bases and J by 0 bases, leaving 11 bases between them. The CDR3 loop is CASSMWGQDQETQYF. CDR3 sequence (DNA): TGTGCCAGTAGTATGTGGGGGCAGGACCAAGAGACCCAGTACTTC.

DNA for the CDR3: TGTGCCAGCAGAATGACAGACTATGGCTACACCTTC. Translation gives CASRMTDYGYTF. The chain has TRBV28 and TRBJ1-2, with a weak D call TRBD1 (5 bases). Germline V gene data show CDR1 as MDHEN and CDR2 as SYDVKM. The V end lost 6 bases, the J end lost 3 bases, and 8 bases lay between the germline ends. The CDR3 extends over 12 amino acids.

On this clone itself: Other DNA sequences of this sample code for an identical CDR3. The CDR3 loop is CASSLGGPEAFF. In nucleotides, the CDR3 is TGTGCCAGCAGCCTCGGGGGCCCTGAAGCTTTCTTT. The gene calls are TRBV9 and TRBJ1-1, with TRBD1 as a possible D gene (6 bases). The germline V gene has CDR1 SGDLS and CDR2 YYNGEE. V shed 4 bases and J shed 6 bases, with 10 bases lying between them. This CDR3 region has 12 residues.